The present TCR beta chain was sequenced within a study of Ad26.COV2.S vaccination and SARS-CoV-2 variants. Looking at the study overall: Among those in the COV1001 Ad26.COV2.S trial arm was the donor.

Treatment indicated: some 19 received Ad26.COV2.S at low or high dose, single or two shots; roughly five received placebo; per-sample allocation not given. The investigators took samples on day 63 after the first vaccine or placebo injection. What was given as vaccine was an Ad26 vector encoding Wuhan-strain SARS-CoV-2 spike. The CDR3 spans 16 residues. Trimming left V 0 bases short and J 4 bases short, with 15 bases between. CDR1 and CDR2 (germline): SGHVS, FNYEAQ. This table comes from immunoSEQ multiplex PCR, and its TCRdb copy is limited to in-frame clones, with some not included. The top ten hold roughly 3.2% of the sample, which has 350,000 to 400,000 clones, approximately 90% seen once.

The chain recombines TRBV7-6 with TRBJ2-5; D unclear. The source was peripheral blood, collected in a trial of Ad26.COV2.S vaccine versus placebo. The clonotype originates from a person aged 18-60 years who received the Ad26.COV2.S COVID-19 vaccine or a placebo. CDR3 nucleotide sequence: TGTGCCAGCAGCTTAGCGCATCCCGGTGAAATAGAGACCCAGTACTTC. Residues: CASSLAHPGEIETQYF.